This TCR beta chain was observed in a study of regulatory T cells in long-lasting Graves disease. Arm-PCR of CDR3 regions and iRepertoire HTBI primers were the basis on which TCR beta libraries were built. MiXCR, applied by TCRdb to the multiplex PCR reads, yields one record per CDR3 protein. In the table there are about 360,000 distinct CDR3 sequences, around 15% of which are singletons. This clonotype was observed at least ten times. V dropped 5 bases and J dropped 0 bases, with 14 bases sitting between them. The CDR3 is 16 amino acids. Time point given: newly diagnosed GD, antithyroid drugs for less than 3 months. From PBMCs, RNA was extracted and then used to make the TCR library. Separately, the same data were catalogued under a study of T cells in Graves' hyperthyroidism and ophthalmopathy. As that study records: Blood also contained most expanded thyroid clonotypes above 0.001.

V is TRBV12-3 or TRBV12-4 and J is TRBJ2-4; maybe TRBD1 (5 bases). The sample was peripheral blood mononuclear cells (PBMCs), taken at new diagnosis, from a patient treated with antithyroid drugs. The sequence was obtained from a woman aged 18-35 years with Graves disease. The CDR3 bases are TGTGCCAGCAGTACCGATGTAGGGGAAGCCAAAAACATTCAGTACTTC. Translation gives CASSTDVGEAKNIQYF.